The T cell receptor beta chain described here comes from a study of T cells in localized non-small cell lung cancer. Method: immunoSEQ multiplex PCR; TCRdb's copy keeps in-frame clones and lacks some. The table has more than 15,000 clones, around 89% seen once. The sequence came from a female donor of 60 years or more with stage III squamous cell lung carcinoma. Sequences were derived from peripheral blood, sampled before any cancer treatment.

In nucleotides, the CDR3 is TGCGCCAGCAGCTTGAGTGACACTGAAGCTTTCTTT. Translating gives CASSLSDTEAFF. This chain uses TRBV5-1 with TRBJ1-1; D is undetermined. CDR3 size: 12 residues. With 1 base removed from V and 3 bases from J, the gap between germline ends came to 4 bases. The germline V gene encodes CDR1 SGHRS and CDR2 YFSETQ.